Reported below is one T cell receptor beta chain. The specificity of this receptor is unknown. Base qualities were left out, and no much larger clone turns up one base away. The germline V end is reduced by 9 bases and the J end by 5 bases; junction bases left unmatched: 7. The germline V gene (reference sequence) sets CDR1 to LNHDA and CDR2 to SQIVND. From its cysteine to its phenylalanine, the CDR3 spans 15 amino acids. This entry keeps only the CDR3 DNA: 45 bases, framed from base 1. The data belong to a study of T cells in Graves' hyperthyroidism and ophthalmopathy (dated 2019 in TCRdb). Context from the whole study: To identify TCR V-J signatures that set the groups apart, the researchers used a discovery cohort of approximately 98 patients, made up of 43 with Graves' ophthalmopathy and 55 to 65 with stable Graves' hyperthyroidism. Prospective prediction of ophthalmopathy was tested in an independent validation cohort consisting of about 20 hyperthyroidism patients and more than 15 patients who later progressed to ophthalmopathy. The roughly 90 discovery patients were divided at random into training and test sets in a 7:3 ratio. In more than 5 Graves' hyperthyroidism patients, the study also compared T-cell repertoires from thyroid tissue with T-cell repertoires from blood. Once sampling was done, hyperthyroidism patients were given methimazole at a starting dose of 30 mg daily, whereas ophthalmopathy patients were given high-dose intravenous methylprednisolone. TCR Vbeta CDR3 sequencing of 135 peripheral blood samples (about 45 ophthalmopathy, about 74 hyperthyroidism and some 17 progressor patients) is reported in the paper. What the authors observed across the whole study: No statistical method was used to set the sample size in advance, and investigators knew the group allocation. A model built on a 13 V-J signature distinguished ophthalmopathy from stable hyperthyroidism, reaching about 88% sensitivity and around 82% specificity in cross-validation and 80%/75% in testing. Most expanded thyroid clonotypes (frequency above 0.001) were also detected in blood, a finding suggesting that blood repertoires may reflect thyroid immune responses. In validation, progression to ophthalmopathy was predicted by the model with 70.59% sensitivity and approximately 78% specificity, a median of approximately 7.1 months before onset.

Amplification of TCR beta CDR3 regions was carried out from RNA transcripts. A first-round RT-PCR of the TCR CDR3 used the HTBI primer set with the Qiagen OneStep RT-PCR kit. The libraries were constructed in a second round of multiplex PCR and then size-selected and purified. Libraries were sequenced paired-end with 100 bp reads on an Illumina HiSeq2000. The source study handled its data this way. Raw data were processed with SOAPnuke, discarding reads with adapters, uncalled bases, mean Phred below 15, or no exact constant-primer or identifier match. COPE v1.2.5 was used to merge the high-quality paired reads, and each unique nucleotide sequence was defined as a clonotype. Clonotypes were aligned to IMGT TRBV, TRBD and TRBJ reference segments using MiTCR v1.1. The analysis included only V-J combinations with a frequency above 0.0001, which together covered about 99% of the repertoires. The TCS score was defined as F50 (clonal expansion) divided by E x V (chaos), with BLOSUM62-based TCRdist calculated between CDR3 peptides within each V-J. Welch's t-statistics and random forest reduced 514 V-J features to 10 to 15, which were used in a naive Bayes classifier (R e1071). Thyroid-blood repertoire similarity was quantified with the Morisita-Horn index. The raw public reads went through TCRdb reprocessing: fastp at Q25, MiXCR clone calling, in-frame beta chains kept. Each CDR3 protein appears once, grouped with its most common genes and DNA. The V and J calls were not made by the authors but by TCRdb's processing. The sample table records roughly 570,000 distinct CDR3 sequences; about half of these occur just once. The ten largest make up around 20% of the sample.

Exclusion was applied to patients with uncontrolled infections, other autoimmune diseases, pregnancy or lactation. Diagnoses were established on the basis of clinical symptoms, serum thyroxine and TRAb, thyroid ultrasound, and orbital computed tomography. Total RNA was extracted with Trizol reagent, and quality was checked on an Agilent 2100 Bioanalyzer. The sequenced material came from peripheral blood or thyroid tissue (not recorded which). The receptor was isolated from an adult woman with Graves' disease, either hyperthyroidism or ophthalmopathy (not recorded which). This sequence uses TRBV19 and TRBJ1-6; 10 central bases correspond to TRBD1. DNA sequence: TGTGCCAGCAACCGCGGACAGGGGGATAATTCACCCCTCCACTTT. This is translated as CASNRGQGDNSPLHF.